What follows describes a single T cell receptor beta chain. Here immunoSEQ multiplex PCR was the method, and the copy in TCRdb shows in-frame clones only, minus some. The table has fewer than 300,000 clones, 90% to 95% seen once. This entry comes from a study of blood T cell repertoires in COVID-19. The CDR3 is 13 residues long. V lost 2 bases, J lost 3 bases, and 11 bases lay in between. Germline V gene sequence: CDR1 GTSNPN, CDR2 SVGIG (reference sequence). The clonotype originates from a woman aged 25-40 years with COVID-19, enrolled during active disease. The chain has TRBV30 and TRBJ2-7; TRBD2 is a possible D gene (6 bases). The sample was peripheral blood. CDR3 region: CAWSPGLLYEQYF. CDR3 nucleotides: TGTGCCTGGAGTCCAGGACTACTCTACGAGCAGTACTTC. Variable domain in full (rest from reference TRBV30 and TRBJ2-7): SQTIHQWPATLVQPVGSPLSLECTVEGTSNPNLYWYRQAAGRGLQLLFYSVGIGQISSEVPQNLSASRPQDRQFILSSKKLLLSDSGFYLCAWSPGLLYEQYFGPGTRLTVT.